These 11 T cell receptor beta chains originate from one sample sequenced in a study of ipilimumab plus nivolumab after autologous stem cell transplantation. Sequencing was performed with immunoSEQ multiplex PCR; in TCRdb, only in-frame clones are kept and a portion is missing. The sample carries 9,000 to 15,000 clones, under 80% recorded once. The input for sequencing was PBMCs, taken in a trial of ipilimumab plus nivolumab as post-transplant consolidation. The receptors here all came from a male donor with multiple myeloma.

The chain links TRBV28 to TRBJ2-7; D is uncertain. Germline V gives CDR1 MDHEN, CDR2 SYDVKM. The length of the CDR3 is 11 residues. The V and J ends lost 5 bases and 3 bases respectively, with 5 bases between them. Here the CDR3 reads CASSRFYEQYF. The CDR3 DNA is TGTGCCAGCAGTCGGTTCTACGAGCAGTACTTC. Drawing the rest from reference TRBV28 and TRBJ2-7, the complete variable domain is DVKVTQSSRYLVKRTGEKVFLECVQDMDHENMFWYRQDPGLGLRLIYFSYDVKMKEKGDIPEGYSVSREKKERFSLILESASTNQTSMYLCASSRFYEQYFGPGTRLTVT.

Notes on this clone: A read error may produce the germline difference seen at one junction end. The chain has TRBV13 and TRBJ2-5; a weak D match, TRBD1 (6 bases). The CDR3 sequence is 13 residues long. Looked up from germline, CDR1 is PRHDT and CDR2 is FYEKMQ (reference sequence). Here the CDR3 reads CASSLGTRGTQYF. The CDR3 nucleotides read TGTGCCAGCAGCCTAGGGACACGCGGGACCCAGTACTTC.

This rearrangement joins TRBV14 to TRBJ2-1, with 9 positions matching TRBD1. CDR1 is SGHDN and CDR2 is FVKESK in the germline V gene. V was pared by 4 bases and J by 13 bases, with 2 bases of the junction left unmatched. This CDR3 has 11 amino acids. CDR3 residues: CASSRTGAQFF. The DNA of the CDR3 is TGTGCCAGCAGCCGGACAGGGGCCCAGTTCTTC.

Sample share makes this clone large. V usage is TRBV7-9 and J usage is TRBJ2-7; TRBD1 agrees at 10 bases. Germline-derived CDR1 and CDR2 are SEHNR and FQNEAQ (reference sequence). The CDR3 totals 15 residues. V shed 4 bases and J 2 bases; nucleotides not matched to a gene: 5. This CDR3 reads CASSSPGTGAYEQYF. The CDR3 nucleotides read TGTGCCAGCAGCTCTCCCGGGACAGGGGCCTACGAGCAGTACTTC.

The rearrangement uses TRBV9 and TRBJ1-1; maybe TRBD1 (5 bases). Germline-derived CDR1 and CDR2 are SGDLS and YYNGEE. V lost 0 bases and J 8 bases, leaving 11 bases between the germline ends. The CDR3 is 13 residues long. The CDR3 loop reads CASSVGQFAEAFF. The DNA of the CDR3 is TGTGCCAGCAGCGTAGGACAGTTCGCAGAAGCTTTCTTT.

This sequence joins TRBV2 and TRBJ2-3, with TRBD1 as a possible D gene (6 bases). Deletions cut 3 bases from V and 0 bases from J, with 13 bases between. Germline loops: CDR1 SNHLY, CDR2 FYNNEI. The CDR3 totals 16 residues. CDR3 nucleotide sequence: TGTGCCAGCAGTGATCCAACAGGGTCAAGCACAGATACGCAGTATTTT. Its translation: CASSDPTGSSTDTQYF.

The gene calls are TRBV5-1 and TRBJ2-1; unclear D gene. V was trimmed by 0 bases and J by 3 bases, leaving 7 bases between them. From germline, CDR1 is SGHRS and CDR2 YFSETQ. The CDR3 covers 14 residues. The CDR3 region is CASSLEGFYNEQFF. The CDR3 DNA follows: TGCGCCAGCAGCTTGGAAGGCTTCTACAATGAGCAGTTCTTC.

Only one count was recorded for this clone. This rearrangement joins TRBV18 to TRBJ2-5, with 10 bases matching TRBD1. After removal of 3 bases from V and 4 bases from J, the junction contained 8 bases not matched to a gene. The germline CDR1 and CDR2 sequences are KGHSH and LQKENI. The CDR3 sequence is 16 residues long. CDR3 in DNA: TGTGCCAGCTCACCCGCACTGGACAGGGGGTTAGAGACCCAGTACTTC. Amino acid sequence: CASSPALDRGLETQYF.

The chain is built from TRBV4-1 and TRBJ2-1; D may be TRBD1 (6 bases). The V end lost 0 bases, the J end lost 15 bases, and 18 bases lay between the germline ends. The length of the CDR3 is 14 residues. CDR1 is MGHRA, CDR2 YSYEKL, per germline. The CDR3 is CASSQELLGDRLFF. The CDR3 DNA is TGCGCCAGCAGCCAAGAACTGTTGGGAGACAGGTTGTTCTTC.

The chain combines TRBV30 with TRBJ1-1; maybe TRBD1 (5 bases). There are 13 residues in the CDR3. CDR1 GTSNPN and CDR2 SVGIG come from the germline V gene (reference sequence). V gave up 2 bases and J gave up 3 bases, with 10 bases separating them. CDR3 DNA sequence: TGTGCCTGGAGTTGGGGGACCTACACTGAAGCTTTCTTT. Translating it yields CAWSWGTYTEAFF. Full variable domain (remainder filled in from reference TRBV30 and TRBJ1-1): SQTIHQWPATLVQPVGSPLSLECTVEGTSNPNLYWYRQAAGRGLQLLFYSVGIGQISSEVPQNLSASRPQDRQFILSSKKLLLSDSGFYLCAWSWGTYTEAFFGQGTRLTVV.

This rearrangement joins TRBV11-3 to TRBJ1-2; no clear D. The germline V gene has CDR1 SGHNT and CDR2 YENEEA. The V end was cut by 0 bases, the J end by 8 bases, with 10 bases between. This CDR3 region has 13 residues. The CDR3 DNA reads TGTGCCAGCAGCTTAGAGGGCAGGACGGGCTACACCTTC. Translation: CASSLEGRTGYTF.